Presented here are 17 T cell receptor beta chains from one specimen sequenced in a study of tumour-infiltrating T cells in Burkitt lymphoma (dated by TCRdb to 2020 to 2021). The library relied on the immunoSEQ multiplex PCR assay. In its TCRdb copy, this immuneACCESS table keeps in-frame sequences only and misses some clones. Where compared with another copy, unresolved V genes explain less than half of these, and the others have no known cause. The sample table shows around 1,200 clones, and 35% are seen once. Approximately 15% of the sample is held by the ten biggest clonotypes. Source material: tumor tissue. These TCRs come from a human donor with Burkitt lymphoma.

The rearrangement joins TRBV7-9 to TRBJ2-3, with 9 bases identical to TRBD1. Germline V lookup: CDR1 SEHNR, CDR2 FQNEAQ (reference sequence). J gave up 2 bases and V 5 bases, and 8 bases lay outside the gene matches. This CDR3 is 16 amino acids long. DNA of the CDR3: TGTGCCAGCAGCAAGACGGACAGGGGTATCACAGATACGCAGTATTTT. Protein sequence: CASSKTDRGITDTQYF.

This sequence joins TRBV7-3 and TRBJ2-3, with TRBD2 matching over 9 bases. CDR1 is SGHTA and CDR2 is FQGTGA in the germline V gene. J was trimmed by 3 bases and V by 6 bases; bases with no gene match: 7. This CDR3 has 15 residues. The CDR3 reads CASSRLAAATDTQYF. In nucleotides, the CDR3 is TGTGCCAGCAGTCGACTAGCGGCAGCTACAGATACGCAGTATTTT.

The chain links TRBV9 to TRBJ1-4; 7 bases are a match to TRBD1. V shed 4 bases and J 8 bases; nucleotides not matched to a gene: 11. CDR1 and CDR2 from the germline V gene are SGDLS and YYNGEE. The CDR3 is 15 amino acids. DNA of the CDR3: TGTGCCAGCAGCCTCACAGGGGATTCTAGGGAAAAACTGTTTTTT. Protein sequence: CASSLTGDSREKLFF.

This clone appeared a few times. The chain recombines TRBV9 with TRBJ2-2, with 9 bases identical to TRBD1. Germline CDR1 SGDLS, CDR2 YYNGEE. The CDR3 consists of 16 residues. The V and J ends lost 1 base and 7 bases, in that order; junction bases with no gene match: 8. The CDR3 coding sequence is TGTGCCAGCAGCGTATCCCGGGACAGGGAGAACGGGGAGCTGTTTTTT. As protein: CASSVSRDRENGELFF. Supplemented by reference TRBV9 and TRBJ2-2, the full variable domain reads DSGVTQTPKHLITATGQRVTLRCSPRSGDLSVYWYQQSLDQGLQFLIQYYNGEERAKGNILERFSAQQFPDLHSELNLSSLELGDSALYFCASSVSRDRENGELFFGEGSRLTVL.

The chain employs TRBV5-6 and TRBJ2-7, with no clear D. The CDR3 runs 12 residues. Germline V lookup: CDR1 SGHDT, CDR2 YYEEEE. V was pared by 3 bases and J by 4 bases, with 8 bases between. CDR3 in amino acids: CASSSEYYEQYF. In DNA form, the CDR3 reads TGTGCCAGCAGCTCAGAATATTACGAGCAGTACTTC.

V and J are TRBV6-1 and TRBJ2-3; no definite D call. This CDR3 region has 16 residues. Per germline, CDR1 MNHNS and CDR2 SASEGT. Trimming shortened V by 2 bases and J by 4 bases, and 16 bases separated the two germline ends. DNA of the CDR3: TGTGCCAGCAGTGAATGGGCTCCGAGCAAGGCAGATACGCAGTATTTT. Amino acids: CASSEWAPSKADTQYF.

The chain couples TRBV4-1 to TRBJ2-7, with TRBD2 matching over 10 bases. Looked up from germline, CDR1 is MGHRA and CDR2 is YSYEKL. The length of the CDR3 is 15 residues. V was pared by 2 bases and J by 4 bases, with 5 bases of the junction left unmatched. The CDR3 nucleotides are TGCGCCAGCAGCCAAATAGCGGGGGGAAGTTACGAGCAGTACGTC. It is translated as CASSQIAGGSYEQYV.

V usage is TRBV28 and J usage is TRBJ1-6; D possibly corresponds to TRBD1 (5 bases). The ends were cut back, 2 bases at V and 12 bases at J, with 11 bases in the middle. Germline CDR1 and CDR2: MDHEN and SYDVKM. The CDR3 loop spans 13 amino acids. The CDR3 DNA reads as TGTGCCAGCAGTTTAGGGCAGGGTAAACCCCTCCACTTT. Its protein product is CASSLGQGKPLHF.

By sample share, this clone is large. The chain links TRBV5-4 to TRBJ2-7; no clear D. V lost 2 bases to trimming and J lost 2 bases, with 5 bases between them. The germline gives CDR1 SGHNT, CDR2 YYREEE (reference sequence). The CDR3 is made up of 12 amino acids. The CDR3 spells CASSFHPYEQYF. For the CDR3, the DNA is TGTGCCAGCAGCTTCCACCCCTACGAGCAGTACTTC.

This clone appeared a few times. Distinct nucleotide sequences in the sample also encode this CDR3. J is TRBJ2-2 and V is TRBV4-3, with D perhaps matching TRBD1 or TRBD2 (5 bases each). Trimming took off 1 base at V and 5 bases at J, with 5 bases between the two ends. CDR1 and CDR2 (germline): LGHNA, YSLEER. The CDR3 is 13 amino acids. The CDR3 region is CASSQGGTGELFF. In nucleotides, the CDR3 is TGCGCCAGCAGCCAAGGGGGGACCGGGGAGCTGTTTTTT.

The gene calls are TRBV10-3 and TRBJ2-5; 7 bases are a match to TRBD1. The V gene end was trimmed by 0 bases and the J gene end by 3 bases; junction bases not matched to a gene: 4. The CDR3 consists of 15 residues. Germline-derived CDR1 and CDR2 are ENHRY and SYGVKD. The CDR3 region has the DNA TGTGCCATCAGTGAGTCGATAGGGGGCGAAGAGACCCAGTACTTC. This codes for CAISESIGGEETQYF.

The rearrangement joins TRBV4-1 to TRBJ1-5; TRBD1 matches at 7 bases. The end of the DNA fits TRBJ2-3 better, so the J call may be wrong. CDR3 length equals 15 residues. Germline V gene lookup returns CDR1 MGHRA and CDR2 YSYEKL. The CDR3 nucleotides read TGCGCCAGCAGCCAAGAGGACAGGTACAATCAGCCCCAGTATTTT. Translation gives CASSQEDRYNQPQYF.

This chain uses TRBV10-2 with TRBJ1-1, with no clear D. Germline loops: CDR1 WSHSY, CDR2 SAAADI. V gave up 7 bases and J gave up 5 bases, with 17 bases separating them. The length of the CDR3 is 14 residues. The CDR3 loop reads CASTGSPGGTEAFF. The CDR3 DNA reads TGCGCCAGCACCGGGAGTCCGGGCGGGACTGAAGCTTTCTTT.

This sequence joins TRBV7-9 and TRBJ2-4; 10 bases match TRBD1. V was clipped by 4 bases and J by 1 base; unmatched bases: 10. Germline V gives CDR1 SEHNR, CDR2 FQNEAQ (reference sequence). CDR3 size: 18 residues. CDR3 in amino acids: CASSWPIGTGAAKNIQYF. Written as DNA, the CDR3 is TGTGCCAGCAGCTGGCCGATCGGGACAGGGGCCGCCAAAAACATTCAGTACTTC.

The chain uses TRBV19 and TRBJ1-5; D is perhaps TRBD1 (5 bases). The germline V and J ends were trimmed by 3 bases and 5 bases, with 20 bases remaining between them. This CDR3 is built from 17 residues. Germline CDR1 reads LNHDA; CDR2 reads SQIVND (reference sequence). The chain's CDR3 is CASSITPGLRRDQPQHF. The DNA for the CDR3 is TGTGCCAGTAGTATTACTCCGGGACTTAGGAGGGATCAGCCCCAGCATTTT.

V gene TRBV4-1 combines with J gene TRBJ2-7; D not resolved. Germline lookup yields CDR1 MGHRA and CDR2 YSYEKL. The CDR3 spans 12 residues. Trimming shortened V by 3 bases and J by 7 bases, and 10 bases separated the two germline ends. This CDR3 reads CASSQIAGEQYF. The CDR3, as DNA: TGCGCCAGCAGCCAGATAGCTGGTGAGCAGTACTTC.

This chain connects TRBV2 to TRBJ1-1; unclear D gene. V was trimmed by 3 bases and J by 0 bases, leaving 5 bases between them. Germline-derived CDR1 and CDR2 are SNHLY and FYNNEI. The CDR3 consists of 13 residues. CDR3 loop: CASSDSMNTEAFF. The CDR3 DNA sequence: TGTGCCAGCAGTGACAGCATGAACACTGAAGCTTTCTTT.